This passage covers 28 T cell receptor beta chains from one sample sequenced in a study of blood T cell repertoires in COVID-19. Data came from immunoSEQ multiplex PCR; TCRdb stores just in-frame clones and leaves some out. The table includes tens of thousands of clones, more than 85% detected once. Sequenced sample: peripheral blood. The receptors originated from a human donor in a cohort sampled during active COVID-19.

V and J are TRBV2 and TRBJ1-1, with D maybe TRBD1 (5 bases). This CDR3 is built from 14 residues. Germline V gives CDR1 SNHLY, CDR2 FYNNEI. V was cut by 4 bases and J by 3 bases, with 12 bases left in between. The CDR3 DNA reads TGTGCCAGCAGTGTGAGGGGAGGGGACACTGAAGCTTTCTTT. The encoded protein is CASSVRGGDTEAFF.

This chain uses TRBV9 with TRBJ2-1; D is possibly TRBD1 (5 bases). Deletions cut 4 bases from V and 2 bases from J, with 10 bases between. The CDR3 sequence is 14 residues long. Looked up from germline, CDR1 is SGDLS and CDR2 is YYNGEE. For the CDR3, the DNA is TGTGCCAGCAGCAGGGGCGGCCCCTACAATGAGCAGTTCTTC. Amino acid sequence: CASSRGGPYNEQFF.

This clone came up once. The CDR3 sequence: CASSPTSRSSYNEQFF. The CDR3 DNA reads as TGTGCCAGCAGCCCCACCTCTAGGAGCTCCTACAATGAGCAGTTCTTC. The V and J genes are TRBV9 and TRBJ2-1; D is ambiguous. The CDR3 consists of 16 residues. In germline, CDR1 is SGDLS, CDR2 YYNGEE. V lost 4 bases and J lost 0, with 14 bases in between. Full variable domain (remainder filled in from reference TRBV9 and TRBJ2-1): DSGVTQTPKHLITATGQRVTLRCSPRSGDLSVYWYQQSLDQGLQFLIQYYNGEERAKGNILERFSAQQFPDLHSELNLSSLELGDSALYFCASSPTSRSSYNEQFFGPGTRLTVL.

J is TRBJ2-5 and V is TRBV27, with 7 positions matching TRBD2. CDR1 and CDR2 from the germline V gene are MNHEY and SMNVEV (reference sequence). V trimming: 5 bases; J trimming: 2 bases; junction bases outside the gene matches: 5. This CDR3 region has 14 residues. CDR3: CASSARLAQETQYF. The CDR3 coding sequence is TGTGCCAGCAGTGCCCGACTAGCACAAGAGACCCAGTACTTC.

This rearrangement joins TRBV3-1 (or the pseudogene TRBV3-2) to TRBJ2-7, with 10 bases aligning to TRBD1. This CDR3 is built from 13 residues. Germline V gene lookup returns CDR1 LGHDT and CDR2 YNNKEL (reference sequence). Trimming removed 4 bases from V and 4 bases from J; junction bases left unmatched: 1. CDR3 bases: TGTGCCAGCAGCCGGACAGGGGGGTACGAGCAGTACTTC. Its translation is CASSRTGGYEQYF.

The chain employs TRBV4-1 and TRBJ2-5, with TRBD1 matching over 7 bases. The CDR3 covers 17 residues. CDR1 and CDR2 from the germline V gene are MGHRA and YSYEKL. The V gene end was trimmed by 4 bases and the J gene end by 0 bases; junction bases not matched to a gene: 11. CDR3 protein: CASSLYPPGQNQETQYF. The CDR3 DNA sequence: TGCGCCAGCAGCCTCTACCCCCCGGGACAGAACCAAGAGACCCAGTACTTC.

The J gene is TRBJ2-5, the V gene TRBV2; TRBD1 aligns across 9 bases. This CDR3 spans 15 amino acids. V trimming: 5 bases; J trimming: 5 bases; junction bases outside the gene matches: 9. Germline assignment: CDR1 SNHLY and CDR2 FYNNEI. CDR3 sequence: CASSTQTGGRETQYF. The CDR3 DNA reads as TGTGCCAGCAGTACCCAAACAGGGGGCCGGGAGACCCAGTACTTC.

V usage is TRBV27 and J usage is TRBJ1-5; D unclear. From germline, CDR1 is MNHEY and CDR2 SMNVEV (reference sequence). V was trimmed by 2 bases and J by 5 bases, leaving 10 bases between them. The CDR3 totals 14 residues. The CDR3 reads CASSLLPGDQPQHF. CDR3 in DNA: TGTGCCAGCAGTTTACTACCCGGGGATCAGCCCCAGCATTTT.

The chain is built from TRBV5-1 and TRBJ2-7, with 10 bases matching TRBD1. The CDR3 has 18 residues. Germline V gene sequence: CDR1 SGHRS, CDR2 YFSETQ. V was pared by 1 base and J by 4 bases, with 14 bases of the junction left unmatched. The CDR3 DNA reads TGCGCCAGCAGCTTGTCCTTAACCACCGGGACAGGGGTATACGAGCAGTACTTC. It translates to CASSLSLTTGTGVYEQYF.

This clone appeared once. The V gene is TRBV2, the J gene TRBJ1-1, with TRBD1 matching over 10 bases. This CDR3 comprises 14 residues. V trimming: 6 bases; J trimming: 2 bases; junction bases outside the gene matches: 3. CDR1 and CDR2 from the germline V gene are SNHLY and FYNNEI. The CDR3 DNA sequence: TGTGCCAGCAGCGGGGACAGGGGCAACACTGAAGCTTTCTTT. Its translation is CASSGDRGNTEAFF.

The chain is built from TRBV6-6 and TRBJ2-1, with TRBD2 matching over 9 bases. The CDR3 runs to 14 residues. The germline CDR1 and CDR2 sequences are MNHNY and SVGAGI (reference sequence). Trimming took 11 bases from V and 9 from J; bases not matched to a gene: 14. The DNA for the CDR3 is TGTGCCGCCGTTACCGGGACTAGCAAGGGTGAGCAGTTCTTC. Encoded protein: CAAVTGTSKGEQFF.

The CDR3 reads CATSRVGNRGIASNQPQHF. Here the CDR3 DNA reads TGTGCCACCAGCAGAGTCGGAAACAGGGGGATAGCTAGCAATCAGCCCCAGCATTTT. The rearrangement joins TRBV15 to TRBJ1-5, with 8 bases lining up with TRBD1. Germline CDR1 and CDR2: LNHNV and YYDKDF (reference sequence). After removal of 1 base from V and 0 bases from J, the junction contained 11 bases not matched to a gene. The CDR3 is 19 amino acids.

V is TRBV7-9 and J is TRBJ1-4; a possible D gene is TRBD1 (6 bases). This CDR3 is built from 12 residues. V shed 4 bases and J shed 8 bases, with 8 bases lying between them. The germline V gene has CDR1 SEHNR and CDR2 FQNEAQ (reference sequence). The CDR3 reads CASSSDSEKLFF. DNA of the CDR3: TGTGCCAGCAGCTCGGACAGCGAAAAACTGTTTTTT.

The table lists this clone with a few counts. The genes are TRBV9 and TRBJ2-3; possibly TRBD2 for D (6 bases). V was pared by 0 bases and J by 0 bases, with 14 bases between. Germline loops: CDR1 SGDLS, CDR2 YYNGEE. The CDR3 has 17 amino acids. Here the CDR3 reads CASSVGGGRPSTDTQYF. As DNA, the CDR3 is TGTGCCAGCAGCGTAGGAGGAGGGCGGCCTAGCACAGATACGCAGTATTTT.

This clone was seen only once. The rearrangement uses TRBV6-6 and TRBJ2-1; 7 nucleotides align to TRBD2. This CDR3 is 14 amino acids long. V lost 7 bases to trimming and J lost 7 bases; unmatched junction nucleotides: 10. Germline CDR1 MNHNY, CDR2 SVGAGI (reference sequence). Here the CDR3 reads CASIRSGMENEQFF. The CDR3 DNA is TGTGCCAGCATCAGAAGCGGGATGGAGAATGAGCAGTTCTTC.

The gene calls are TRBV5-1 and TRBJ1-1; D may be TRBD1 (6 bases). CDR1 and CDR2 from the germline V gene are SGHRS and YFSETQ. This CDR3 is built from 14 residues. V lost 2 bases, J lost 3 bases, and 11 bases lay in between. In DNA form, the CDR3 reads TGCGCCAGCAGCTTATATGGACAGTACACTGAAGCTTTCTTT. It codes for CASSLYGQYTEAFF.

The chain combines TRBV27 with TRBJ2-7; maybe TRBD1 (5 bases). Germline CDR1 reads MNHEY; CDR2 reads SMNVEV (reference sequence). The V and J ends lost 5 bases and 1 base respectively, with 12 bases between them. There are 14 residues in the CDR3. CDR3 sequence (DNA): TGTGCCAGCAGTGGCCCCGGACATTCCTACGAGCAGTACTTC. Its translation: CASSGPGHSYEQYF.

This clone has only a few counts. The chain uses TRBV5-5 and TRBJ1-1; D may be TRBD1 (6 bases). This CDR3 is built from 14 residues. V shed 3 bases and J shed 2 bases, with 11 bases lying between them. CDR1 is SGHKS, CDR2 YYEKEE, per germline (reference sequence). The DNA of the CDR3 is TGTGCCAGCAGCTCGACAGGAGATAACACTGAAGCTTTCTTT. The encoded protein is CASSSTGDNTEAFF. The whole variable domain, remainder taken from reference TRBV5-5 and TRBJ1-1, is DAGVTQSPTHLIKTRGQQVTLRCSPISGHKSVSWYQQVLGQGPQFIFQYYEKEERGRGNFPDRFSARQFPNYSSELNVNALLLGDSALYLCASSSTGDNTEAFFGQGTRLTVV.

This chain connects TRBV5-1 to TRBJ2-1; D gene ambiguous. Trimming stripped 4 bases from V and 5 bases from J, with 7 bases between. Per germline, CDR1 SGHRS and CDR2 YFSETQ. This CDR3 has 12 residues. Written as DNA, the CDR3 is TGCGCCAGCAGCCTAGGCCACAATGAGCAGTTCTTC. This gives the protein CASSLGHNEQFF.

The rearrangement links TRBV15 to TRBJ2-2; 7 bases agree with TRBD2. Germline CDR1 LNHNV, CDR2 YYDKDF (reference sequence). The CDR3 length is 15 residues. The junction had 7 bases not matched to a gene; V was cut back by 3 bases and J by 6 bases. CDR3 coding DNA: TGTGCCACCAGCAGCGGACTAGTAGTCCCCGGGGAGCTGTTTTTT. Translating gives CATSSGLVVPGELFF.

The chain uses TRBV2 and TRBJ2-7, with TRBD1 matching 8 bases. Trimming at V came to 5 bases and at J to 2 bases, leaving 11 bases not matched to a gene. The CDR3 consists of 16 residues. Germline assignment: CDR1 SNHLY and CDR2 FYNNEI. CDR3 sequence: CASSKLRGRTTYEQYF. The CDR3, as DNA: TGTGCCAGCAGTAAACTCAGGGGGCGTACAACCTACGAGCAGTACTTC. Full variable domain (rest looked up from reference TRBV2 and TRBJ2-7): EPEVTQTPSHQVTQMGQEVILRCVPISNHLYFYWYRQILGQKVEFLVSFYNNEISEKSEIFDDQFSVERPDGSNFTLKIRSTKLEDSAMYFCASSKLRGRTTYEQYFGPGTRLTVT.

This clone occurred once. The V and J genes are TRBV24-1 and TRBJ2-1, with a tentative D call TRBD2 (5 bases). The V end was cut by 5 bases, the J end by 4 bases, with 11 bases between. The CDR3 is made up of 14 amino acids. The germline CDR1 and CDR2 sequences are KGHDR and SFDVKD. CDR3 DNA sequence: TGTGCCACCAGTGCCGAGGGTTCGTACAATGAGCAGTTCTTC. It specifies CATSAEGSYNEQFF.

This chain links TRBV10-3 with TRBJ1-5, with 8 bases lining up with TRBD1. The trim removed 3 bases at V and 7 bases at J, leaving 8 bases unmatched. The CDR3 contains 15 residues. Germline assignment: CDR1 ENHRY and CDR2 SYGVKD. The CDR3 is CAISETDRGRQPQHF. The CDR3 coding sequence is TGTGCCATCAGTGAAACCGACAGGGGAAGGCAGCCCCAGCATTTT.

This clone was observed a few times. The chain employs TRBV30 and TRBJ1-2; 9 bases agree with TRBD1. V lost 3 bases and J lost 4; bases outside the gene matches: 9. The CDR3 spans 15 residues. Germline V CDR1 and CDR2: GTSNPN, SVGIG (reference sequence). The CDR3 DNA reads as TGTGCCTGGAGAGTTGGCGCGACAGGGGGCTATGGCTACACCTTC. Translated: CAWRVGATGGYGYTF.

The V call is TRBV24-1, the J call TRBJ2-1; 8 bases agree with TRBD2. Per germline, CDR1 KGHDR and CDR2 SFDVKD. The junction had 6 bases not matched to a gene; V was cut back by 9 bases and J by 6 bases. The CDR3 contains 13 residues. The CDR3 DNA reads as TGTGCCACCTCGGCGGGAGGTCTCAATGAGCAGTTCTTC. Translation gives CATSAGGLNEQFF.

The chain couples TRBV3-1 (or the pseudogene TRBV3-2) to TRBJ2-7; no clear D. The V gene lost 5 bases and the J gene lost 2 bases, with 13 bases spanning the gap. Germline V gene sequence: CDR1 LGHDT, CDR2 YNNKEL (reference sequence). The CDR3 totals 14 residues. CDR3 nucleotides: TGTGCCAGCAGCGGTGCCAGGTCCGCCTACGAGCAGTACTTC. Protein sequence: CASSGARSAYEQYF.

The rearrangement uses TRBV30 and TRBJ2-1; the match to TRBD2 covers 10 bases. CDR3 length: 14 residues. CDR1 and CDR2 (germline): GTSNPN, SVGIG (reference sequence). V was clipped by 2 bases and J by 8 bases; unmatched bases: 6. The CDR3 loop is CAWSSTSGKDEQFF. The CDR3, as DNA: TGTGCCTGGAGTTCCACTAGCGGGAAGGATGAGCAGTTCTTC.

The genes are TRBV5-8 and TRBJ2-4; 7 positions agree with TRBD1. This CDR3 contains 14 residues. With 4 bases clipped from V and 7 bases from J, the junction kept 8 bases outside the gene matches. CDR1 and CDR2 (germline): SGHTS, YDEGEE. CDR3 protein: CASSRAVQGNIQYF. Here the CDR3 DNA reads TGTGCCAGCAGCCGGGCCGTACAGGGGAACATTCAGTACTTC.